The T cell receptor beta chain under discussion was sequenced for a study of cytomegalovirus exposure and HLA in healthy donors. Germline CDR1 is SGHAT and CDR2 is FQNNGV. V gave up 4 bases and J gave up 4 bases; unmatched junction bases: 3. The CDR3 is 14 residues long. Measured with immunoSEQ multiplex PCR; TCRdb has only the in-frame clones, and not every one. The sample includes approximately 150,000 clones, about 87% of them seen just once. What was sequenced was PBMCs. V usage is TRBV11-2 and J usage is TRBJ1-2; 10 bases match TRBD1. The receptor comes from a man younger than 30 in good health and CMV-seropositive. CDR3 in amino acids: CASSWTGGGYGYTF. CDR3 sequence (DNA): TGTGCCAGCAGCTGGACAGGGGGTGGCTATGGCTACACCTTC.